The present TCR beta chain was sequenced within a study of blood T cells in healthy people across ages. V gave up 6 bases and J gave up 7 bases; unmatched junction bases: 8. This CDR3 comprises 13 residues. The germline CDR1 and CDR2 sequences are MNHEY and SVGAGI. Together with a sample-barcoded 5' primer, a J-beta primer mix was included in a second PCR lasting about 6 to 11 cycles. Using its own MiXCR run on the 5' RACE reads, TCRdb lists one record per CDR3 protein. The table lists around 1.5 million distinct CDR3 sequences, 35% to 45% of them singletons. The source is a woman under 30 in good health. This chain connects TRBV6-5 to TRBJ1-2, with 7 positions matching TRBD1. Specimen: blood. CDR3 DNA sequence: TGTGCCAGCAGGGAGGGACAGTCGGCTGGCTACACCTTC. It yields the protein CASREGQSAGYTF.